This T cell receptor beta chain appears in the sequencing data of a study of blood T cell repertoires in COVID-19. Across the whole study: Researchers got acute and convalescent COVID-19 samples from the United States, Italy and Spain. PBMCs, B-cell-depleted T cells, or T cells were the source of the cDNA or gDNA that made up the material.

How the authors handled the data: The authors estimated nucleated cell counts from reference gene primer amplification. Here immunoSEQ multiplex PCR was the method, and the copy in TCRdb shows in-frame clones only, minus some. The V and J calls and clone size were taken over from that table, and D and trimming were inferred from the DNA. Of some 210,000 clones listed, about 92% are singletons. CDR3 length: 17 amino acids. V shed 0 bases and J shed 2 bases, with 14 bases lying between them. Germline V CDR1 and CDR2: MGHRA, YSYEKL. This sequence originates from a man in his thirties or forties with acute or convalescent COVID-19. Material for sequencing was peripheral blood. The chain combines TRBV4-1 with TRBJ2-1; D call uncertain. CDR3 in amino acids: CASSQERLTTTYNEQFF. CDR3 coding DNA: TGCGCCAGCAGCCAAGAAAGGCTGACAACCACCTACAATGAGCAGTTCTTC.